Sequencing of this TCR beta chain was carried out in a study of blood T cell repertoires in COVID-19 (dated by TCRdb to the early 2020s). Study-wide context: Samples covering the acute and convalescent phases of COVID-19 were provided by collaborators in the United States, Italy and Spain. The prospective study material was composed of cDNA or gDNA derived from T cells, B-cell-depleted T cells, or PBMCs. Deeply sampled blood TCRbeta repertoires from subjects exposed to, actively infected with, or recovered from COVID-19 were included in the dataset. The repertoires were released in a freely available public database meant as a resource for research on the immune response to SARS-CoV-2. The samples were drawn from the first 160 participants of the ongoing ImmuneRACE study and from 950 to 1,500 subjects provided by 6 global collaborators. The sample metadata nearly always contained a de-identified subject ID, COVID-19 status, age in years and sex. Where available, HLA class I and class II types were taken from metadata supplied by the sample provider and were not determined by assay-based typing. The study at large found these results: Clinical and demographic metadata were provided uncurated, with the amount varying by source and participant.

This clone has a handful of counts. Its recognized antigen is unknown. No qualities accompany the bases; no much larger clone lies one base away. V is clipped by 5 bases and J by 4 bases, and the sequence between their germline boundaries is 8 bases long. The CDR1 and CDR2 encoded by the germline V gene (reference sequence) are LNHDA and SQIVND. The CDR3 starts with the cysteine, ends with the phenylalanine, and has 12 residues. Only CDR3 DNA is held: 36 bases, read in frame from base 1. The immunoSEQ Assay, a bias-controlled multiplex PCR, was used to amplify TCRbeta CDR3 regions from genomic DNA. In the original analysis: Within the assay, amplification of reference gene primers was used to estimate how many nucleated cells each sample contained. To quantify the absolute abundance of each unique TCRbeta CDR3 rearrangement, sequence reads were collapsed and filtered. For each sample, productive Simpson clonality was calculated as the square root of Simpson's diversity index across productive rearrangements. This is the immuneACCESS table as TCRdb keeps it, with only in-frame sequences that have V and J called. A part of the clones is gone; compared with another copy, unresolved V genes explain less than half, and the rest is unexplained. The V and J calls and clone size come from that table; D and trimming were worked out from the DNA. Present in this sample are around 310,000 clones, over 85% of which were seen just once. The ten largest clones capture less than 9.5% of the sample.

Enrolling through a virtual design, the prospective study's participants ranged in age from roughly 18 to 95 years and lived across around 25 United States geographic areas. In the prospective study, cohorts were assigned on the basis of participant-reported clinical history obtained from a screening survey and a study questionnaire. For ImmuneRACE Cohort 3, a participant was defined as recovered based on two consecutive negative NP/OP PCR tests, clearance by a healthcare professional, or resolution of symptoms. In the prospective study, whole blood, serum and a nasopharyngeal or oropharyngeal swab were collected from each participant by mobile phlebotomists. Participants in the prospective study had the option to provide additional blood draws and questionnaires over a roughly two-month period. Before DNA extraction, prospective study blood samples were shipped either frozen or at room temperature.

Material: PBMCs or T cells enriched from blood (not recorded which). The sequence joins TRBV19 to TRBJ1-1, with no D gene named confidently. The sequence was collected from a woman in her twenties or thirties who had recovered from COVID-19. The bases are TGTGCCAGTAGTGTAACTGGCACTGAAGCTTTCTTT. Translated, it reads CASSVTGTEAFF.